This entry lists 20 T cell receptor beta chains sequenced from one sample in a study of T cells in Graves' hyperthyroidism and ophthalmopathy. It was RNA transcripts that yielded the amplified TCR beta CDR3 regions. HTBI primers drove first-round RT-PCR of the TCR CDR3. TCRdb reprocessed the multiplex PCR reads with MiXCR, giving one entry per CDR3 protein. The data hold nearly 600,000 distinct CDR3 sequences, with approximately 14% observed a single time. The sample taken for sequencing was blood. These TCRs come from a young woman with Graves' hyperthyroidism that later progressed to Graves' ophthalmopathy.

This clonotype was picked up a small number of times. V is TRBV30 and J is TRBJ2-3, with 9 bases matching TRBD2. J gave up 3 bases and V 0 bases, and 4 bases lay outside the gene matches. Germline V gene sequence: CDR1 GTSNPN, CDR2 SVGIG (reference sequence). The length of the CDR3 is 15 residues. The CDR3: CAWSVSSGRTDTQYF. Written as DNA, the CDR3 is TGTGCCTGGAGTGTCAGTAGCGGGAGAACAGATACGCAGTATTTT.

The DNA for the CDR3 is TGTGCCAGCAGGTCCCGGCAGGGGGCTTCAGATACGCAGTATTTT. Residues: CASRSRQGASDTQYF. The rearrangement links TRBV6-1 to TRBJ2-3; TRBD1 agrees at 8 bases. Germline V CDR1 and CDR2: MNHNS, SASEGT. V was pared by 6 bases and J by 4 bases, with 9 bases of the junction left unmatched. The CDR3 runs to 15 residues.

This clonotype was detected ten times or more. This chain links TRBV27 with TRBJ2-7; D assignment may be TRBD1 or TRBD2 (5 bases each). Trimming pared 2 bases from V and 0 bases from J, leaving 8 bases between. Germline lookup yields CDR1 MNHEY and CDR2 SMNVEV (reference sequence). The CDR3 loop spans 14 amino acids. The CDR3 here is CASSLAGTSYEQYF. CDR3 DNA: TGTGCCAGCAGTTTAGCAGGGACCTCCTACGAGCAGTACTTC.

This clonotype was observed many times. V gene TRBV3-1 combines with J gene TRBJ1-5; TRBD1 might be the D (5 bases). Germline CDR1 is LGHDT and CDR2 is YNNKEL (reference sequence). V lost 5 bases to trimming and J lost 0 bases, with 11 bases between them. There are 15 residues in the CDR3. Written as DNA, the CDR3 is TGTGCCAGCAGCTACGGACACATTAGCAATCAGCCCCAGCATTTT. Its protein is CASSYGHISNQPQHF. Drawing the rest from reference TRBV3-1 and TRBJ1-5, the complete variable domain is DTAVSQTPKYLVTQMGNDKSIKCEQNLGHDTMYWYKQDSKKFLKIMFSYNNKELIINETVPNRFSPKSPDKAHLNLHINSLELGDSAVYFCASSYGHISNQPQHFGDGTRLSIL.

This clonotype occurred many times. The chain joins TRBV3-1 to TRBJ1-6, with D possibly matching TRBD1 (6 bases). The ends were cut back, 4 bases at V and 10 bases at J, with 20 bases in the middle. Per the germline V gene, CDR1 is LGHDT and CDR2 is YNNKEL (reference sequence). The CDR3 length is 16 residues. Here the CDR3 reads CASSREAGALGSPLHF. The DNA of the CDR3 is TGTGCCAGCAGCCGAGAAGCGGGGGCGTTGGGATCACCCCTCCACTTT.

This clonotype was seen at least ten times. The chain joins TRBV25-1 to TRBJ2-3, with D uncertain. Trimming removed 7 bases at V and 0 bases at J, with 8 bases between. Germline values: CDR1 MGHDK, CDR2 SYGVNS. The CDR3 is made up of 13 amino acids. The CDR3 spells CASKLGSTDTQYF. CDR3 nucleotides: TGTGCCAGCAAGCTGGGAAGCACAGATACGCAGTATTTT.

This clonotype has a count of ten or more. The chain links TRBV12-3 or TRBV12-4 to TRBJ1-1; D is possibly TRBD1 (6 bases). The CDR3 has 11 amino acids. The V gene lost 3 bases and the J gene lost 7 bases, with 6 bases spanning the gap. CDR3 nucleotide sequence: TGTGCCAGCAGTTTCAGGGGTGAAGCTTTCTTT. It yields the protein CASSFRGEAFF.

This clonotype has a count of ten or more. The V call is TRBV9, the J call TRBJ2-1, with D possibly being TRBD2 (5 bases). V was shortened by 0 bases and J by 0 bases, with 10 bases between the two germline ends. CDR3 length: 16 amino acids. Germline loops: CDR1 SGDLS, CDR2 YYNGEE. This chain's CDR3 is CASSVGSGGSYNEQFF. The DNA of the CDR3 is TGTGCCAGCAGCGTAGGGAGCGGAGGCTCCTACAATGAGCAGTTCTTC.

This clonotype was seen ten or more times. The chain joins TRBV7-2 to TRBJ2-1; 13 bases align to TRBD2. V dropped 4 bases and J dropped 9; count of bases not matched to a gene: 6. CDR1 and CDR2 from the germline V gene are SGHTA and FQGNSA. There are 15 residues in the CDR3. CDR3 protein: CASSWGTSGTLEQFF. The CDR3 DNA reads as TGTGCCAGCAGCTGGGGGACTAGCGGGACCCTTGAGCAGTTCTTC.

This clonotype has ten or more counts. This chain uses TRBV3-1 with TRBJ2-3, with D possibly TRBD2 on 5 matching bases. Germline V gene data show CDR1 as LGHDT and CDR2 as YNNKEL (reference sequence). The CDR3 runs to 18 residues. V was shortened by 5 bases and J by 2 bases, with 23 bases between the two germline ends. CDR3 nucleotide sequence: TGTGCCAGCAGCTCGTCGGTGGGGTCAGGAGGAGTCACAGATACGCAGTATTTT. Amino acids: CASSSSVGSGGVTDTQYF.

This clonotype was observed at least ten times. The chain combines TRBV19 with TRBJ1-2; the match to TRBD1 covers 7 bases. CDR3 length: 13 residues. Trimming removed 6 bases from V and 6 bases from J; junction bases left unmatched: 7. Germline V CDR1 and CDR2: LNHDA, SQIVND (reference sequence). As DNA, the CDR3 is TGTGCCAGTAGAGGGGGCGCGTTAAATGGCTACACCTTC. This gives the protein CASRGGALNGYTF.

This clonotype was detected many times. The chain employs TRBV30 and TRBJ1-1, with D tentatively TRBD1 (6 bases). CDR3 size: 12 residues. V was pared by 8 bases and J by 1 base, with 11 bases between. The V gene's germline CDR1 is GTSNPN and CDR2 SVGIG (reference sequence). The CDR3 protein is CAGDRTNTEAFF. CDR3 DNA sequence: TGTGCCGGAGACAGGACGAACACTGAAGCTTTCTTT. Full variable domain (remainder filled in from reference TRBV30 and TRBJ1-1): SQTIHQWPATLVQPVGSPLSLECTVEGTSNPNLYWYRQAAGRGLQLLFYSVGIGQISSEVPQNLSASRPQDRQFILSSKKLLLSDSGFYLCAGDRTNTEAFFGQGTRLTVV.

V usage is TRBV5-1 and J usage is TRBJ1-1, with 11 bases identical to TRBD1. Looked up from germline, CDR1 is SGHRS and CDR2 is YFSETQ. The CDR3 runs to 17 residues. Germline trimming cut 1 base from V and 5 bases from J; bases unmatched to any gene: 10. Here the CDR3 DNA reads TGCGCCAGCAGCTTGCGGGACAGGGGGGCGCCGGGTACTGAAGCTTTCTTT. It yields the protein CASSLRDRGAPGTEAFF.

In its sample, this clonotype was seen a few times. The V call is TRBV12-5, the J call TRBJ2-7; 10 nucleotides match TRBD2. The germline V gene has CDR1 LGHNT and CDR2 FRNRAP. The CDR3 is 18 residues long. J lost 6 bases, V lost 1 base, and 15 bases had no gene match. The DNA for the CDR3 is TGTGCTAGTGGTTTGGGATTAGGACTAGCGGCCAGGACCCTCGAGCAGTACTTC. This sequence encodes CASGLGLGLAARTLEQYF.

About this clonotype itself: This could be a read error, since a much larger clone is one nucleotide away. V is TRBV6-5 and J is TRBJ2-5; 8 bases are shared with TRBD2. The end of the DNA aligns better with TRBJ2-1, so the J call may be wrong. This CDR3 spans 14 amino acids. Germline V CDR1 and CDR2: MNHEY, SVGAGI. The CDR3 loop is CASSSLAGQETQFF. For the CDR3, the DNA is TGTGCCAGCAGTTCCTTAGCGGGACAAGAGACCCAGTTCTTC.

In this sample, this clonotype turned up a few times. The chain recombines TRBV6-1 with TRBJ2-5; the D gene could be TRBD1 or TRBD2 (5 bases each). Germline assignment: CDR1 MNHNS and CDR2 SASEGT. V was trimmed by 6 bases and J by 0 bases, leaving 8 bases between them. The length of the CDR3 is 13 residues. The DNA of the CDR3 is TGTGCCAGCAGGGGACCTTACCAAGAGACCCAGTACTTC. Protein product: CASRGPYQETQYF.

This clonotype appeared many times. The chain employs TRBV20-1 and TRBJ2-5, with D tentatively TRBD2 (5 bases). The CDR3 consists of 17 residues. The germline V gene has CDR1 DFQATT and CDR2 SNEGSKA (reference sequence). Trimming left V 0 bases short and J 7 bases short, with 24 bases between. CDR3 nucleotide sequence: TGCAGTGCTAGAGATGGGGAAGGACTTCCAGCGTCAGGGACCCAGTACTTC. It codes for CSARDGEGLPASGTQYF.

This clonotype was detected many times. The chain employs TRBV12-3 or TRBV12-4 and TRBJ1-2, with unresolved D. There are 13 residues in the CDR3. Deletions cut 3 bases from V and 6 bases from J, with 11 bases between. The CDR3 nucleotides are TGTGCCAGCAGTTTTGGAGGACCGGATGGCTACACCTTC. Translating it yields CASSFGGPDGYTF.

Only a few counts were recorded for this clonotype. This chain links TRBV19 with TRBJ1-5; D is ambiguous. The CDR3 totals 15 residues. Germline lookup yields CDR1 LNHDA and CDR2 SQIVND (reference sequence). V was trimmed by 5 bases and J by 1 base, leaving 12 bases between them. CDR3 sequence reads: CASSSPTLSNQPQHF. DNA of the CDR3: TGTGCCAGTAGTTCTCCGACTCTGAGCAATCAGCCCCAGCATTTT.

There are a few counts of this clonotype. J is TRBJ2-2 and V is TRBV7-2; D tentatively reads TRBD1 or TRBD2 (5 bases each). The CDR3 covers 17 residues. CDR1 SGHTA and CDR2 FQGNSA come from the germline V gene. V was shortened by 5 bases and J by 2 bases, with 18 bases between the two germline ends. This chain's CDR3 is CASSPVVGTVNTGELFF. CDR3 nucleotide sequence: TGTGCCAGCAGCCCCGTAGTGGGGACGGTTAACACCGGGGAGCTGTTTTTT.